This T cell receptor (beta chain) stems from a study of cytomegalovirus exposure and HLA in healthy donors. Broader study findings: In vitro testing confirmed a few CMV-associated chains as specific for CMV antigens. It is likely that the observed cluster of highly shared sequence variants was a sequencing artifact.

Germline CDR1 reads MDHEN; CDR2 reads SYDVKM. There are 19 residues in the CDR3. J gave up 3 bases and V 1 base, and 15 bases lay outside the gene matches. Primers: 60 Vbeta forward and 13 Jbeta reverse. In the authors' methods: Roughly 10 million shared chains were among about 80 million unique TCR beta chains counted in a later analysis. The table came from immunoSEQ multiplex PCR; TCRdb's copy has only in-frame clones and leaves some out. The V and J calls and clone size come from that table; D and trimming were worked out from the DNA. The table shows 100,000 to 120,000 clones, with around 88% occurring only once. On this clone itself: Its specificity is unknown.

Donors sampled were nominally healthy, though unrecorded immune exposures were likely. The sequence derives from a man aged 35 to 55 in good health and CMV-seronegative. The sequencing input was PBMCs. This chain links TRBV28 with TRBJ2-4, with 7 bases identical to TRBD1. The CDR3: CASSLSSGGSYPNKNIQYF. CDR3 DNA sequence: TGTGCCAGCAGTTTATCCTCAGGGGGTAGTTACCCGAACAAAAACATTCAGTACTTC.